The clone carrying this T cell receptor beta chain occurred many times. Healthy Caucasians supplied all donations. The source of the sample is a study of identical twins. A universal primer site was added by template switching, and unique molecular identifiers were carried by the cDNA. MiXCR was run by TCRdb on the 5' RACE reads, yielding one entry per CDR3 protein. The sample gives about 890,000 distinct CDR3 sequences, 9% to 15% of which show up once; around 1.6% is in the top ten. V was trimmed by 2 bases and J by 8 bases, leaving 10 bases between them. CDR1 MGHRA and CDR2 YSYEKL come from the germline V gene. This CDR3 is built from 14 residues. The same data also contributed to another study, on yellow fever vaccine responses in identical twins.

Source material: PBMCs. The sequence was obtained from a woman between 18 and 29 years old in good health. The J gene is TRBJ1-6, the V gene TRBV4-1; D remains ambiguous. CDR3 sequence: CASSQTFSYSPLHF. The CDR3 nucleotides are TGCGCCAGCAGCCAAACCTTCTCCTATTCACCCCTCCACTTT.